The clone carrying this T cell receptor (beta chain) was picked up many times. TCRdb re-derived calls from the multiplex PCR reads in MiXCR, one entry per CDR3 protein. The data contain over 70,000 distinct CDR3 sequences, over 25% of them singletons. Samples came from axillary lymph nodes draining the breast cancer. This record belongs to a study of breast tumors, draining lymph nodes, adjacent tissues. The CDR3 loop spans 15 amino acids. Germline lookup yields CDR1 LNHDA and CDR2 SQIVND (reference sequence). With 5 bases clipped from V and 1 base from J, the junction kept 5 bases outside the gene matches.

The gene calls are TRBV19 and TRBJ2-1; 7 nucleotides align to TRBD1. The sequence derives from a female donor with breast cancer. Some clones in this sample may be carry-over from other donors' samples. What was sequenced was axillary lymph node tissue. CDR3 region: CASSGGQESYNEQFF. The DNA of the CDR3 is TGTGCCAGTAGTGGCGGACAGGAATCCTACAATGAGCAGTTCTTC.